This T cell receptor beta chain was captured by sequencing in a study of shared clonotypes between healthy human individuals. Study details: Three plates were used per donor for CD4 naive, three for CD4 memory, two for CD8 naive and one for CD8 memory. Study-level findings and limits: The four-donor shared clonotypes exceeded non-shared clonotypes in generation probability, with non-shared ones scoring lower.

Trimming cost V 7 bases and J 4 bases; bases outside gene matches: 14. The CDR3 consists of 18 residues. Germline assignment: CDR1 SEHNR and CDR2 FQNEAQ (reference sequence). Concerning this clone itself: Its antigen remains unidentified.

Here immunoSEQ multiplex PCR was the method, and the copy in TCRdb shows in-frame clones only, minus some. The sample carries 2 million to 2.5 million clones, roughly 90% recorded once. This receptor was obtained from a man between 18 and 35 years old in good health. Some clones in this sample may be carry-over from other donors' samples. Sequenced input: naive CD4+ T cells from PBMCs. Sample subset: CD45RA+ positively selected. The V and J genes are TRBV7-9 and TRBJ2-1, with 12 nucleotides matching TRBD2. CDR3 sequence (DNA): TGTGCCAGCACCCTACCTTTACTAGCGGGAGGCCTTTACAATGAGCAGTTCTTC. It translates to CASTLPLLAGGLYNEQFF.